The clone carrying this T cell receptor beta chain was picked up one time. This entry belongs to a study of blood T cell repertoires in COVID-19. About the research overall: Sites across the United States, Italy and Spain contributed samples from acute and convalescent COVID-19. Sample material is recorded as cDNA or gDNA derived from T cells, B-cell-depleted T cells, or PBMCs.

Clones were sequenced by immunoSEQ multiplex PCR, and TCRdb holds only the in-frame ones, with some missing. The sample holds 98,000 or so clones; 86% are singletons and the top ten take around 13%. Germline V gene lookup returns CDR1 SGDLS and CDR2 YYNGEE. There are 14 residues in the CDR3. V shed 0 bases and J 7 bases; nucleotides not matched to a gene: 7. The V gene is TRBV9, the J gene TRBJ2-7, with TRBD1 matching 7 bases. Sequenced sample: peripheral blood. This clonotype was obtained from a woman aged 55-70 years in a cohort sampled during active or convalescent COVID-19. CDR3 amino acids: CASSVGQGIGEQYF. The CDR3 DNA reads TGTGCCAGCAGCGTAGGACAGGGTATAGGGGAGCAGTACTTC. Filled out from reference TRBV9 and TRBJ2-7, the complete variable domain reads DSGVTQTPKHLITATGQRVTLRCSPRSGDLSVYWYQQSLDQGLQFLIQYYNGEERAKGNILERFSAQQFPDLHSELNLSSLELGDSALYFCASSVGQGIGEQYFGPGTRLTVT.